The clone carrying this T cell receptor (beta chain) was found a few times. The data derive from a study of blood T cell repertoires in COVID-19. Study at large: The United States, Italy and Spain supplied acute and convalescent COVID-19 samples. The analysed material was cDNA or gDNA that came from T cells, B-cell-depleted T cells, or PBMCs.

CDR1 and CDR2 from the germline V gene are MDHEN and SYDVKM. Between the trimmed V and J ends, which lost 8 bases and 4 bases, there was a span of 11 bases. This CDR3 has 12 amino acids. Study processing details: Reference gene primers were amplified, and this amplification served to estimate nucleated cell counts. This table comes from immunoSEQ multiplex PCR, and its TCRdb copy is limited to in-frame clones, with some not included. V and J calls and clone size are given by that table; D and trimming were obtained from the DNA. The sample has under 100,000 clones; under 80% are singletons. The chain is built from TRBV28 and TRBJ1-2, with D hard to call. The sequence was obtained from a woman aged 80 or over with active or convalescent COVID-19. The specimen sequenced was peripheral blood. CDR3 residues: CASRTTVYGYTF. CDR3 DNA sequence: TGTGCCAGCCGTACAACAGTCTATGGCTACACCTTC.